The 7 T cell receptor beta chains listed next were all sequenced from one sample in a study of tumor-infiltrating lymphocytes in localized non-small cell lung cancer. TCRdb's table, derived via immunoSEQ multiplex PCR, lists solely in-frame clones and lacks some. The table lists 15,000 to 20,000 clones, 65% to 80% of them singletons. Sequencing used lung tumor tissue. The receptors were sampled from a human donor with non-small cell lung cancer.

This clone was counted a single time. The V gene is TRBV7-3, the J gene TRBJ1-1; D gene uncertain. The V gene's germline CDR1 is SGHTA and CDR2 FQGTGA. The CDR3 contains 13 residues. V lost 1 base and J 1 base, leaving 4 bases between the germline ends. CDR3 amino acids: CASSLSSNTEAFF. The DNA of the CDR3 is TGTGCCAGCAGCTTAAGTTCGAACACTGAAGCTTTCTTT.

V and J are TRBV9 and TRBJ1-2, with D uncertain. This CDR3 spans 14 amino acids. Germline V CDR1 and CDR2: SGDLS, YYNGEE. Trimming removed 0 bases from V and 6 bases from J, with 12 bases in between. The CDR3 sequence is CASSVGGTPDGYTF. The CDR3 bases are TGTGCCAGCAGCGTAGGGGGTACACCCGATGGCTACACCTTC.

This clone was seen a few times. The chain uses TRBV7-9 and TRBJ1-4; D gene ambiguous. CDR1 is SEHNR and CDR2 is FQNEAQ in the germline V gene (reference sequence). CDR3 length: 15 residues. Trimming shortened V by 1 base and J by 4 bases, and 10 bases separated the two germline ends. CDR3 DNA: TGTGCCAGCAGCTTAGATACCGGTCATAATGAAAAACTGTTTTTT. This encodes CASSLDTGHNEKLFF.

The CDR3 protein is CASRYPAGGYEQYF. The CDR3 DNA follows: TGTGCCAGCAGATACCCAGCGGGAGGTTACGAGCAGTACTTC. The rearrangement links TRBV28 to TRBJ2-7; 9 bases are shared with TRBD2. V shed 6 bases, J shed 4 bases, and the junction held 7 bases outside the gene matches. CDR3 size: 14 residues. CDR1 is MDHEN, CDR2 SYDVKM, per germline. The full variable domain, in which reference TRBV28 and TRBJ2-7 provide the parts outside the CDR3, is DVKVTQSSRYLVKRTGEKVFLECVQDMDHENMFWYRQDPGLGLRLIYFSYDVKMKEKGDIPEGYSVSREKKERFSLILESASTNQTSMYLCASRYPAGGYEQYFGPGTRLTVT.

This clone came up a few times. The genes are TRBV28 and TRBJ1-2, with a tentative D call TRBD1 (5 bases). The V and J ends lost 8 bases and 8 bases respectively, with 18 bases between them. The CDR3 totals 13 residues. The V gene's germline CDR1 is MDHEN and CDR2 SYDVKM. As DNA, the CDR3 is TGTGCCAGCCGCCGGACGGGGACCTGGGGCTACACCTTC. Its translation: CASRRTGTWGYTF.

This chain uses TRBV19 with TRBJ2-7, with no clear D. CDR1 is LNHDA, CDR2 SQIVND, per germline (reference sequence). The CDR3 is 16 amino acids. V lost 1 base and J lost 1, with 14 bases in between. This CDR3 is CASSIVAALGSYEQYF. The CDR3 DNA sequence: TGTGCCAGTAGTATAGTAGCAGCGCTCGGATCCTACGAGCAGTACTTC.

V is TRBV4-3 and J is TRBJ2-3; 9 nucleotides line up with TRBD2. From germline, CDR1 is LGHNA and CDR2 YSLEER. Trimming at V came to 1 base and at J to 3 bases, leaving 8 bases not matched to a gene. The CDR3 is made up of 17 amino acids. Written as DNA, the CDR3 is TGCGCCAGCAGCCAAGGCGCGGGACTAGCCGCAACAGATACGCAGTATTTT. This codes for CASSQGAGLAATDTQYF.